Presented here are 25 T cell receptor beta chains from one specimen sequenced in a study of regulatory T cells in long-lasting Graves disease (dated by TCRdb to the early 2020s). The time point label here, explained by the study, means: newly diagnosed GD, antithyroid drugs for less than 3 months. RNA was extracted from PBMCs in TRIzol for both TCR sequencing and RNA sequencing. The library was prepared using multiplex PCR. Data came from an Illumina HiSeq 4000. CDR3 regions were amplified by Arm-PCR with iRepertoire HTBI primers to construct TCR beta libraries. TCRdb applied fastp at Q25 and MiXCR to the public reads, then kept only in-frame beta chains. Merged by CDR3 protein, the rows form single entries marked with the most common genes and DNA. The sample data list roughly 420,000 distinct CDR3 sequences, and roughly 15% of these were observed just once. About 10% of the sample is in the top ten clones.

The data were also submitted as part of a second study, on T cells in Graves' hyperthyroidism and ophthalmopathy.

Sequencing was performed on peripheral blood mononuclear cells (PBMCs), taken at new diagnosis, from a patient treated with antithyroid drugs. These receptors were collected from a woman aged 30 to 39 with Graves disease. Donor details come from another sample of the same person, matched by shared clones.

Note on this clonotype: One end of the junction fails to match germline, which may point to a read error. The J gene is TRBJ2-7, the V gene TRBV7-9; TRBD1 agrees at 8 bases. The germline gives CDR1 SEHNR, CDR2 FQNEAQ (reference sequence). The CDR3 has 20 amino acids. The CDR3 loop reads CASSLARPKPTGVRSYEQCF. The CDR3 coding sequence is TGTGCCAGCAGCTTAGCGCGCCCCAAGCCGACAGGGGTTCGCTCCTACGAGCAGTGCTTC.

The rearrangement joins TRBV6-4 to TRBJ2-5; TRBD2 is a possible D gene (5 bases). The CDR3 covers 13 residues. With 5 bases removed from V and 5 bases from J, the gap between germline ends came to 12 bases. From germline, CDR1 is MRHNA and CDR2 SNTAGT. The CDR3 nucleotides read TGTGCCAGCAGTTACGCGCGCGGGGAGACCCAGTACTTC. It encodes CASSYARGETQYF.

This clonotype occurred many times. This chain connects TRBV7-9 to TRBJ1-2; perhaps TRBD1 as D (6 bases). CDR3 size: 13 residues. CDR1 is SEHNR and CDR2 is FQNEAQ in the germline V gene (reference sequence). The V gene lost 6 bases and the J gene lost 3 bases, with 11 bases spanning the gap. CDR3: CASSSGQHYGYTF. The CDR3 DNA is TGTGCCAGCAGTTCCGGACAGCACTATGGCTACACCTTC.

This clonotype was recorded many times. The rearrangement uses TRBV18 and TRBJ2-4, with D hard to call. CDR3 length equals 15 residues. CDR1 and CDR2 from the germline V gene are KGHSH and LQKENI. V was pared by 2 bases and J by 4 bases, with 12 bases between. The CDR3 protein is CASSPKSADKNIQYF. The DNA of the CDR3 is TGTGCCAGCTCACCAAAGTCAGCAGATAAAAACATTCAGTACTTC.

There are many counts of this clonotype. This chain links TRBV28 with TRBJ2-5; TRBD2 agrees at 9 bases. The CDR3 length is 15 residues. Looked up from germline, CDR1 is MDHEN and CDR2 is SYDVKM. V shed 7 bases and J 4 bases; nucleotides not matched to a gene: 10. For the CDR3, the DNA is TGTGCCAGCAACGATAGCGGGAGTAGGGTAGAGACCCAGTACTTC. Translated, it gives CASNDSGSRVETQYF.

The rearrangement joins TRBV3-1 to TRBJ2-7; 12 bases map to TRBD1. Trimming removed 3 bases from V and 6 bases from J; junction bases left unmatched: 3. Germline V CDR1 and CDR2: LGHDT, YNNKEL (reference sequence). The CDR3 is 14 residues long. CDR3 coding DNA: TGTGCCAGCAGCCACGGGGACAGGGGGCGCGAGCAGTACTTC. Encoded protein: CASSHGDRGREQYF.

This clonotype was seen many times. V gene TRBV12-3 or TRBV12-4 combines with J gene TRBJ1-2, with TRBD1 as a possible D gene (6 bases). The germline V and J ends were trimmed by 8 bases and 7 bases, with 17 bases remaining between them. This CDR3 has 13 amino acids. Here the CDR3 reads CASDPGQGLGYTF. Written as DNA, the CDR3 is TGTGCCAGCGACCCGGGGCAGGGGCTTGGCTACACCTTC.

As regards this clonotype: This likely traces to a read error, being one base from a far larger clone. The V call is TRBV28, the J call TRBJ2-4; D might be TRBD1 (5 bases). The J call may be faulty, since TRBJ2-1 better matches the DNA end. In germline, CDR1 is MDHEN, CDR2 SYDVKM. This CDR3 contains 12 residues. CDR3 DNA sequence: TGTGCCAGCAGTTTCAGGGCTAGAGAGCAGTTCTTC. It encodes CASSFRAREQFF.

This clonotype was recorded many times. The chain recombines TRBV11-2 with TRBJ2-5, with no clear D. V was cut by 5 bases and J by 1 base, with 11 bases left in between. The CDR3 loop spans 14 amino acids. Germline CDR1 reads SGHAT; CDR2 reads FQNNGV. This CDR3 is CASSHSPAQETQYF. CDR3 sequence (DNA): TGTGCCAGCAGCCATAGCCCGGCCCAAGAGACCCAGTACTTC.

This clonotype came up many times. This chain links TRBV28 with TRBJ1-5; no reliable D call. The V end lost 2 bases, the J end lost 0 bases, and 14 bases lay between the germline ends. Per the germline V gene, CDR1 is MDHEN and CDR2 is SYDVKM. This CDR3 contains 17 residues. The CDR3 coding sequence is TGTGCCAGCAGTTTAATCCGAGACCAATATAGCAATCAGCCCCAGCATTTT. The encoded protein is CASSLIRDQYSNQPQHF.

The chain combines TRBV4-1 with TRBJ2-1; a weak D match, TRBD2 (5 bases). The CDR3 runs to 16 residues. Trimming pared 0 bases from V and 2 bases from J, leaving 11 bases between. Germline CDR1 MGHRA, CDR2 YSYEKL. CDR3 region: CASSQEREGTYNEQFF. In nucleotides, the CDR3 is TGCGCCAGCAGCCAAGAACGGGAAGGGACCTACAATGAGCAGTTCTTC.

The V and J genes are TRBV10-2 and TRBJ2-1; 14 positions agree with TRBD2. The CDR3 length is 16 residues. CDR1 is WSHSY, CDR2 SAAADI, per germline. V gave up 5 bases and J gave up 1 base; unmatched junction bases: 1. CDR3 protein: CASSRTSGRSYNEQFF. For the CDR3, the DNA is TGCGCCAGCAGTCGGACTAGCGGGAGGTCCTACAATGAGCAGTTCTTC.

In its sample, this clonotype was seen many times. CDR3 loop: CATRLRQGDQPQHF. CDR3 bases: TGTGCCACCAGACTCAGACAGGGAGATCAGCCCCAGCATTTT. V is TRBV28 and J is TRBJ1-5; 7 nucleotides align to TRBD1. The ends lost 10 bases at V and 5 bases at J; junction bases unmatched: 11. The CDR3 has 14 residues. Germline V lookup: CDR1 MDHEN, CDR2 SYDVKM. The whole variable domain, remainder taken from reference TRBV28 and TRBJ1-5, is DVKVTQSSRYLVKRTGEKVFLECVQDMDHENMFWYRQDPGLGLRLIYFSYDVKMKEKGDIPEGYSVSREKKERFSLILESASTNQTSMYLCATRLRQGDQPQHFGDGTRLSIL.

This clonotype was detected ten times or more. V gene TRBV9 combines with J gene TRBJ1-1; tentatively, D is TRBD1 (5 bases). The V end lost 3 bases, the J end lost 3 bases, and 12 bases lay between the germline ends. CDR1 SGDLS and CDR2 YYNGEE come from the germline V gene. This CDR3 contains 14 residues. Here the CDR3 reads CASSGGEGYTEAFF. The CDR3 coding sequence is TGTGCCAGCAGCGGCGGGGAGGGGTACACTGAAGCTTTCTTT.

This clonotype was seen repeatedly, ten times or more. The V call is TRBV20-1, the J call TRBJ2-7; 12 nucleotides align to TRBD2. CDR1 and CDR2 from the germline V gene are DFQATT and SNEGSKA (reference sequence). J gave up 1 base and V 1 base, and 11 bases lay outside the gene matches. The CDR3 loop spans 18 amino acids. The CDR3 loop reads CSARVLAGGGVTSYEQYF. The CDR3 nucleotides read TGCAGTGCTAGAGTTCTAGCGGGAGGGGGGGTTACTTCCTACGAGCAGTACTTC.

Many counts were recorded for this clonotype. The gene calls are TRBV29-1 and TRBJ2-7; D not resolved. Trimming stripped 4 bases from V and 0 bases from J, with 10 bases between. This CDR3 region has 13 residues. Germline V gene data show CDR1 as SQVTM and CDR2 as ANQGSEA. The CDR3 is CSVGASSSYEQYF. The CDR3 bases are TGCAGCGTTGGGGCATCAAGCTCCTACGAGCAGTACTTC.

This clonotype was observed a few times. The genes are TRBV14 and TRBJ1-1; D remains unclear. From germline, CDR1 is SGHDN and CDR2 FVKESK. The CDR3 contains 16 residues. The V end was cut by 0 bases, the J end by 0 bases, with 11 bases between. The CDR3 protein is CASSQDRRPLNTEAFF. The CDR3 region has the DNA TGTGCCAGCAGCCAAGATCGACGGCCACTGAACACTGAAGCTTTCTTT.

As concerns this clonotype: A read error is possible here, since a much larger clone lies one base away. The chain uses TRBV10-3 and TRBJ1-2; TRBD1 agrees at 7 bases. Germline CDR1 reads ENHRY; CDR2 reads SYGVKD. Unmatched junction bases numbered 12, after V lost 6 bases and J lost 2 bases. The CDR3 is 16 amino acids. The CDR3 nucleotides read TGTGCCATCAGGCCACACAACAGGGGACTCAACTATGGCTACACCTTC. It translates to CAIRPHNRGLNYGYTF.

This chain uses TRBV28 with TRBJ2-2, with TRBD2 matching over 15 bases. The CDR3 sequence is 20 residues long. Trimming at V came to 7 bases and at J to 3 bases, leaving 15 bases not matched to a gene. Germline CDR1 is MDHEN and CDR2 is SYDVKM. Here the CDR3 reads CASTNSWTSGRAGDTGELFF. CDR3 nucleotides: TGTGCCAGCACCAACTCATGGACTAGCGGGAGGGCCGGGGACACCGGGGAGCTGTTTTTT.

The chain has TRBV20-1 and TRBJ2-1; D ambiguous. This CDR3 region has 12 residues. Germline V CDR1 and CDR2: DFQATT, SNEGSKA (reference sequence). The V end was cut by 3 bases, the J end by 3 bases, with 6 bases between. This CDR3 is CSASEDYNEQFF. The CDR3 DNA sequence: TGCAGTGCTAGTGAGGACTACAATGAGCAGTTCTTC.

In its sample, this clonotype was seen many times. The genes are TRBV20-1 and TRBJ2-1; D is possibly TRBD2 (5 bases). This CDR3 has 11 residues. The germline V gene has CDR1 DFQATT and CDR2 SNEGSKA (reference sequence). V dropped 7 bases and J dropped 6 bases, with 10 bases sitting between them. CDR3 coding DNA: TGCAGTGTCCAGCGGACCAATGAGCAGTTCTTC. Translated: CSVQRTNEQFF.

The table lists this clonotype with many counts. CDR3 protein: CSGDINYGYTF. The CDR3 DNA follows: TGCAGTGGCGACATTAACTATGGCTACACCTTC. This chain links TRBV20-1 with TRBJ1-2; no definite D call. This CDR3 spans 11 amino acids. V was clipped by 7 bases and J by 1 base, with 7 bases between them. Germline values: CDR1 DFQATT, CDR2 SNEGSKA (reference sequence).

This clonotype appeared many times. This chain uses TRBV9 with TRBJ2-3, with TRBD2 identical over 12 bases. Germline CDR1 is SGDLS and CDR2 is YYNGEE. Losses at the gene ends were 0 bases for V and 5 bases for J; bases not matched to a gene: 4. This CDR3 spans 16 amino acids. The CDR3 DNA reads as TGTGCCAGCAGCGTAGGACTAGCGGGAGAGGGAGATACGCAGTATTTT. Translation gives CASSVGLAGEGDTQYF.

The CDR3: CASRPQGIDTEAFF. The CDR3 DNA reads as TGTGCCAGCAGACCACAGGGGATTGACACTGAAGCTTTCTTT. The rearrangement uses TRBV2 and TRBJ1-1, with 7 bases lining up with TRBD1. With 6 bases clipped from V and 3 bases from J, the junction kept 7 bases outside the gene matches. Germline V gene data show CDR1 as SNHLY and CDR2 as FYNNEI. This CDR3 spans 14 amino acids.

The chain uses TRBV20-1 and TRBJ1-2, with D possibly TRBD1 on 6 matching bases. There are 15 residues in the CDR3. Per the germline V gene, CDR1 is DFQATT and CDR2 is SNEGSKA (reference sequence). V was pared by 0 bases and J by 6 bases, with 17 bases between. Written as DNA, the CDR3 is TGCAGTGCTAGAGATCGGCAGGGGAAGCCTGATGGCTACACCTTC. It yields the protein CSARDRQGKPDGYTF.